A selection of T cell receptor beta chains follows, all from one sample in a study of cytomegalovirus exposure and HLA in healthy donors. Method: immunoSEQ multiplex PCR; TCRdb's copy keeps in-frame clones and lacks some. The sample holds 60,000 to 75,000 clones; approximately 90% are singletons and the top ten take roughly an eighth. The sequencing input was PBMCs. Receptors were obtained from a woman aged 30 to 39 in good health and CMV-seropositive. Each CDR3 is given with its conserved first and last residue. The D gene is left open where the match is weak. Rows may omit the clone size; those that give it use once, few, many or a size class.

v_call	j_call	d_call	clone_size	cdr3_aa	cdr3_nt
TRBV19	TRBJ1-1	TRBD1	few	CASRRQGRNTEAFF	TGTGCCAGTAGACGACAGGGCCGGAACACTGAAGCTTTCTTT
TRBV4-2	TRBJ2-1	NA	NA	CASSQDPASASYNEQFF	TGTGCCAGCAGCCAAGATCCCGCTAGCGCCTCCTACAATGAGCAGTTCTTC
TRBV5-1	TRBJ2-7	TRBD1	NA	CASSPTDRGRHEQYF	TGCGCCAGCAGCCCAACGGACAGGGGGCGACACGAGCAGTACTTC
TRBV27	TRBJ1-2	TRBD1	NA	CASSPRWDRAEYGYTF	TGTGCCAGCAGTCCGAGGTGGGACAGGGCGGAGTATGGCTACACCTTC
TRBV19	TRBJ1-5	TRBD1	NA	CASSMDGQVWQPQHF	TGTGCCAGTAGTATGGATGGACAGGTGTGGCAGCCCCAGCATTTT
TRBV19	TRBJ2-2	NA	NA	CASSIVQGTGELFF	TGTGCCAGTAGTATAGTCCAGGGTACCGGGGAGCTGTTTTTT
TRBV5-4	TRBJ2-7	NA	NA	CASSYTGSYEQYF	TGTGCCAGCAGCTATACCGGGTCCTACGAGCAGTACTTC
TRBV2	TRBJ1-6	TRBD1	NA	CASRDRGRSYNSPLHF	TGTGCCAGCAGGGACAGGGGCCGCTCCTATAATTCACCCCTCCACTTT
TRBV5-4	TRBJ2-1	NA	NA	CASSAPQGGYNEQFF	TGTGCCAGCAGCGCCCCTCAGGGGGGCTACAATGAGCAGTTCTTC
TRBV6-5	TRBJ2-1	TRBD2	NA	CASSFRRETSYNEQFF	TGTGCCAGCAGTTTTCGGCGGGAGACTTCCTACAATGAGCAGTTCTTC
TRBV2	TRBJ2-1	TRBD2	NA	CASSEGLAGGQKFF	TGTGCCAGCAGTGAAGGTCTAGCGGGAGGTCAAAAGTTCTTC
TRBV7-8	TRBJ2-7	NA	NA	CASSFGSHEQYF	TGTGCCAGCAGCTTCGGGAGCCACGAGCAGTACTTC
TRBV4-2	TRBJ1-2	TRBD1	NA	CASSQAGQGTYGYTF	TGTGCCAGCAGCCAAGCTGGACAGGGGACCTATGGCTACACCTTC
TRBV18	TRBJ1-1	TRBD1	NA	CASSRIPGQGLPFF	TGTGCCAGCTCACGAATCCCGGGACAGGGGCTTCCTTTCTTT
TRBV11-2	TRBJ2-7	NA	NA	CASSQRPTVDYEQYF	TGTGCCAGCAGCCAAAGGCCGACAGTAGACTACGAGCAGTACTTC
TRBV28	TRBJ2-5	NA	once	CASSWGGGNQETQYF	TGTGCCAGCAGTTGGGGTGGCGGGAACCAAGAGACCCAGTACTTC